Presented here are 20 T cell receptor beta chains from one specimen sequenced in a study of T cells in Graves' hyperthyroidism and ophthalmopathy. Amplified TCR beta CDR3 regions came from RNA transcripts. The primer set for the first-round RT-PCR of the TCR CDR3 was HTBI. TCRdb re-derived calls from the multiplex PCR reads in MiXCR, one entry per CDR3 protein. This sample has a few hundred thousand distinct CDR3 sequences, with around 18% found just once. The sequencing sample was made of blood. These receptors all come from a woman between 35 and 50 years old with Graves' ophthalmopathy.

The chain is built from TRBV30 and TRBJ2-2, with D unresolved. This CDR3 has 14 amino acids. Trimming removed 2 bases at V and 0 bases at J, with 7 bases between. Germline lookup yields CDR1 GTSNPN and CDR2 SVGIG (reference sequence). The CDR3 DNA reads TGTGCCTGGAGTAAGGGAACGAACACCGGGGAGCTGTTTTTT. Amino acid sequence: CAWSKGTNTGELFF.

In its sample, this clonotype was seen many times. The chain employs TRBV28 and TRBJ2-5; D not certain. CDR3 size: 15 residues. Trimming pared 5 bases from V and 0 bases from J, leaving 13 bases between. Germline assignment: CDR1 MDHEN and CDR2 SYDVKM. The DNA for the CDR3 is TGTGCCAGCAGTAACCCCGCGGCGTACCAAGAGACCCAGTACTTC. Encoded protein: CASSNPAAYQETQYF.

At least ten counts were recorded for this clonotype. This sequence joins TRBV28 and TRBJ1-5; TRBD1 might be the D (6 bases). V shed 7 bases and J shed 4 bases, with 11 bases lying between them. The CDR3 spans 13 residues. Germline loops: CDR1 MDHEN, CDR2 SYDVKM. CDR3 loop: CASNRQANQPQHF. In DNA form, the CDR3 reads TGTGCCAGCAATCGACAGGCTAATCAGCCCCAGCATTTT.

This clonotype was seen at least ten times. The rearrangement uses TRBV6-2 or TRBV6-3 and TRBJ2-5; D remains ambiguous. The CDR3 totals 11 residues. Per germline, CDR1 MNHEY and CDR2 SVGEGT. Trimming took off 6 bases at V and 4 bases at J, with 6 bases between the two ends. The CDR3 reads CASRTGETQYF. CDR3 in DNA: TGTGCCAGCAGGACGGGAGAGACCCAGTACTTC.

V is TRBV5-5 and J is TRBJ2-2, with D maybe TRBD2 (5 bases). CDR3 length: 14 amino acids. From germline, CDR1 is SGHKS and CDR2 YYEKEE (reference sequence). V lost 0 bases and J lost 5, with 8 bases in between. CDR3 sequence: CASSLAPGTGELFF. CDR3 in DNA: TGTGCCAGCAGCTTGGCCCCGGGGACCGGGGAGCTGTTTTTT. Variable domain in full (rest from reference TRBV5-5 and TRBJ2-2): DAGVTQSPTHLIKTRGQQVTLRCSPISGHKSVSWYQQVLGQGPQFIFQYYEKEERGRGNFPDRFSARQFPNYSSELNVNALLLGDSALYLCASSLAPGTGELFFGEGSRLTVL.

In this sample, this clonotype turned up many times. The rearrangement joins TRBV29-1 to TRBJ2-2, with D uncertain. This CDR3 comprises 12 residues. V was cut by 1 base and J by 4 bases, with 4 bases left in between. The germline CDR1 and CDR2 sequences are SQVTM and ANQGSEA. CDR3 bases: TGCAGCGTTGAAGGGGTCACCGGGGAGCTGTTTTTT. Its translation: CSVEGVTGELFF.

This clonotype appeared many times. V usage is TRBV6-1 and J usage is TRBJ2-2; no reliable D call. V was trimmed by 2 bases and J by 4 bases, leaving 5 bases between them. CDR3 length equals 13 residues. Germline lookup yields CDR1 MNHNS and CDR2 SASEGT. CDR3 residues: CASSESVTGELFF. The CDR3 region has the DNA TGTGCCAGCAGTGAATCCGTCACCGGGGAGCTGTTTTTT.

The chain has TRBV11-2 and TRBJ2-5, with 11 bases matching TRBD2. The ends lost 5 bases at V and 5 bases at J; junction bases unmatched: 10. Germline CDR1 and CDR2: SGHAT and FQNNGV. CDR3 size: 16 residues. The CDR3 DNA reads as TGTGCCAGCAGCCCGTACTTAGCGGGAGGGCGGGAGACCCAGTACTTC. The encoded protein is CASSPYLAGGRETQYF.

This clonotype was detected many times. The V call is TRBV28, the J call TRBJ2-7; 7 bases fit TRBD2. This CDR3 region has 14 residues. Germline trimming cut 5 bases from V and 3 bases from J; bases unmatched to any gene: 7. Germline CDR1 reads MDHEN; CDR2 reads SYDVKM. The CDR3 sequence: CASSMPSGNYEQYF. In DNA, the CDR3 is TGTGCCAGCAGTATGCCTAGCGGAAACTACGAGCAGTACTTC.

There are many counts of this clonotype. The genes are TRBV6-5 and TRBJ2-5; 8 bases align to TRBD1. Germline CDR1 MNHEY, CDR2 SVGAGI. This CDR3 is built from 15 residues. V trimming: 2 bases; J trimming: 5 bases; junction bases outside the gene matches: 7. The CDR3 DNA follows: TGTGCCAGCAGTTACCAGGACAGGGATTGGGAGACCCAGTACTTC. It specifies CASSYQDRDWETQYF.

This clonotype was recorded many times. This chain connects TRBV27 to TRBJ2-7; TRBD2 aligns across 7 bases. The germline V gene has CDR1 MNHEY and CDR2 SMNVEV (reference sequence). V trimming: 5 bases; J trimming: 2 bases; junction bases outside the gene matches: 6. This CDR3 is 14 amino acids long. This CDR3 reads CASSGGEGPYEQYF. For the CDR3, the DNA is TGTGCCAGCAGTGGGGGGGAGGGCCCCTACGAGCAGTACTTC.

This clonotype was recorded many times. In DNA, the CDR3 is TGTGCCAGCAGCGTAGCGGTCCAAGAGACCCAGTACTTC. Translation gives CASSVAVQETQYF. The chain has TRBV9 and TRBJ2-5, with D unclear. This CDR3 is built from 13 residues. Trimming removed 0 bases from V and 1 base from J, with 4 bases in between. CDR1 is SGDLS, CDR2 YYNGEE, per germline.

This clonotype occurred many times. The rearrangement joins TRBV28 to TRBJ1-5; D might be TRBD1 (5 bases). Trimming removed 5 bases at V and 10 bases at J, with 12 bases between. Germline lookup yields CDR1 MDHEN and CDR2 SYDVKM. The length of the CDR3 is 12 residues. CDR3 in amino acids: CASSRSGGPQHF. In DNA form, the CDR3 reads TGTGCCAGCAGTAGATCGGGGGGTCCCCAGCATTTT.

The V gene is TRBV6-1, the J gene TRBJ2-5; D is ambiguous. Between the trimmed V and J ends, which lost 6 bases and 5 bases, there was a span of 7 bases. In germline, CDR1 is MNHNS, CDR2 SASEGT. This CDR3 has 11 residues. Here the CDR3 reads CASRFTETQYF. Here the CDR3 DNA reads TGTGCCAGCAGGTTCACCGAGACCCAGTACTTC.

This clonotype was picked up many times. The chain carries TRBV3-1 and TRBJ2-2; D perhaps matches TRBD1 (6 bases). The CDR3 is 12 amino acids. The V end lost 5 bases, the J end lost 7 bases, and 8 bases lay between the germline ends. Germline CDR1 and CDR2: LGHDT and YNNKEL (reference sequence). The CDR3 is CASSEQGGELFF. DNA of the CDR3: TGTGCCAGCAGCGAACAGGGCGGGGAGCTGTTTTTT.

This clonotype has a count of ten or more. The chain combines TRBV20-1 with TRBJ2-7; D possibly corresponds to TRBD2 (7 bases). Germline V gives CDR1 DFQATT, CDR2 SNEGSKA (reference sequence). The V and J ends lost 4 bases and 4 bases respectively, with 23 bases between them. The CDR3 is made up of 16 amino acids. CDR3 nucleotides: TGCAGTGCTAAAGAGTGGGGGCGGGAGACAGTTTACGAGCAGTACTTC. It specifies CSAKEWGRETVYEQYF.

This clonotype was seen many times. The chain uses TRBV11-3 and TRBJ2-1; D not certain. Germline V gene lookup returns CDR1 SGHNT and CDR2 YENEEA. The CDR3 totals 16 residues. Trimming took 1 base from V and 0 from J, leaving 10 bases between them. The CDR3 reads CASSLGAHPSYNEQFF. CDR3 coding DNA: TGTGCCAGCAGCTTAGGCGCACACCCCTCCTACAATGAGCAGTTCTTC.

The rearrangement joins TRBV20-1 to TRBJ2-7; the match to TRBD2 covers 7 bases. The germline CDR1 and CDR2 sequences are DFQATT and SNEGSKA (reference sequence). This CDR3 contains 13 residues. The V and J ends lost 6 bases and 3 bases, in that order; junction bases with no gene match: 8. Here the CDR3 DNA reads TGCAGTGCCGGGGGTACTAGCGACTACGAGCAGTACTTC. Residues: CSAGGTSDYEQYF.

The CDR3 DNA reads TGTGCCTGGACGGGGACTAGCGACTACGAGCAGTACTTC. Protein product: CAWTGTSDYEQYF. The chain uses TRBV30 and TRBJ2-7; 10 nucleotides agree with TRBD2. With 4 bases clipped from V and 3 bases from J, the junction kept 3 bases outside the gene matches. This CDR3 comprises 13 residues. Germline V lookup: CDR1 GTSNPN, CDR2 SVGIG (reference sequence).

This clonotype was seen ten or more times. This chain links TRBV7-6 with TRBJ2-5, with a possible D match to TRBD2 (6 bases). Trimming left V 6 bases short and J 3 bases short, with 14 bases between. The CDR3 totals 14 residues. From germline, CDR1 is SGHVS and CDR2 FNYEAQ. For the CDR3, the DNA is TGTGCCAGCAGTGAGTGGGGGGTGGAAGAGACCCAGTACTTC. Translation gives CASSEWGVEETQYF.